The clone carrying this TCR beta chain was detected only a few times. Its matching antigen is unknown. This sample was included in a study of T cell repertoires in cytomegalovirus infection. Study in general: The authors relied on CMV epitopes, both recently identified HLA-C-restricted and well-studied HLA-B-restricted. Study-wide points: Accumulated public TCR beta family frequency recognized individuals carrying CMV together with the relevant HLA.

TCRdb re-called the reads with MiXCR, one entry per CDR3 protein. The data show hundreds of thousands of distinct CDR3 sequences, roughly 29% seen once. CDR1 and CDR2 (germline): MGHRA, YSYEKL. The CDR3 runs 17 residues. J was trimmed by 4 bases and V by 2 bases; bases with no gene match: 8. The chain joins TRBV4-1 to TRBJ2-5; 12 bases agree with TRBD2. This specimen was cultured PBMCs, taken from culture after CMV antigen stimulation. The sequence came from a human donor in good health (CMV status not recorded). Some clones in this sample may be carry-over from other donors' samples. CDR3 region: CASSQRPSGGAGETQYF. Written as DNA, the CDR3 is TGCGCCAGCAGCCAAAGGCCTAGCGGGGGGGCGGGAGAGACCCAGTACTTC.